The rows below give T cell receptor beta chains drawn from one sample of a study of T cells after yellow fever vaccination. In TCRdb, the 5' RACE reads were re-called with MiXCR into one record per CDR3 protein. The sample comprises about 330,000 distinct CDR3 sequences, 7% to 10% of which are singletons, and about 16% rests with the top ten. The sequencing used PBMCs, collected roughly 47 days after the first yellow fever vaccination. These receptors were collected from a man younger than 30 who received the YFV17D yellow fever vaccine. Each CDR3 is given with its conserved first and last residue. The D gene is left open where the match is weak. Size values are once, few and many counts, or a class for expanded clones, and some rows have none.

j_gene | d_gene | abundance | v_gene | CDR3aa | CDR3nt
TRBJ2-2 | . | . | TRBV9 | CASSQFQDTGELFF | TGTGCCAGCAGCCAATTTCAAGACACCGGGGAGCTGTTTTTT
TRBJ2-1 | . | many | TRBV20-1 | CSGGGSYNEQFF | TGCAGTGGTGGGGGCTCCTACAATGAGCAGTTCTTC
TRBJ2-1 | . | few | TRBV10-3 | CAISLQRDYNEQFF | TGTGCCATCAGCCTTCAAAGGGATTACAATGAGCAGTTCTTC
TRBJ2-5 | . | few | TRBV4-1 | CASSQDPWGETQYF | TGCGCCAGCAGCCAAGACCCTTGGGGGGAGACCCAGTACTTC
TRBJ2-5 | TRBD2 | . | TRBV29-1 | CSVEDGRGAKETQYF | TGCAGCGTTGAAGACGGGCGGGGGGCCAAAGAGACCCAGTACTTC
TRBJ1-5 | . | few | TRBV20-1 | CSALEGDINQPQHF | TGCAGTGCCCTCGAGGGGGACATCAATCAGCCCCAGCATTTT
TRBJ2-1 | TRBD2 | . | TRBV25-1 | CASSDSRGGSYNEQFF | TGTGCCAGCAGTGACTCGCGGGGGGGCTCCTACAATGAGCAGTTCTTC
TRBJ1-1 | TRBD1 | . | TRBV20-1 | CSAAQGGNTEAFF | TGCAGTGCTGCCCAGGGGGGGAACACTGAAGCTTTCTTT
TRBJ2-2 | . | . | TRBV12-5 | CASGSGTFSPGELFF | TGTGCTAGTGGTTCCGGGACCTTCTCCCCCGGGGAGCTGTTTTTT
TRBJ1-6 | . | . | TRBV6-1 | CASSRKVDSPLHF | TGTGCCAGCAGCCGTAAGGTCGATTCACCCCTCCACTTT
TRBJ1-2 | TRBD1 | few | TRBV7-2 | CASSTRQGSYYGYTF | TGTGCCAGCAGCACCCGACAGGGAAGTTACTATGGCTACACCTTC
TRBJ2-5 | TRBD1 | . | TRBV15 | CATSREDRRETQYF | TGTGCCACCAGCAGGGAGGACAGGCGGGAGACCCAGTACTTC
TRBJ1-2 | TRBD1 | . | TRBV2 | CASLSGTGGDGYTF | TGTGCCAGTCTATCCGGGACAGGGGGGGATGGCTACACCTTC
TRBJ2-7 | TRBD1 | few | TRBV11-2 | CASSSLRDSSYEQYF | TGTGCCAGCAGCTCCCTCCGGGACAGCTCCTACGAGCAGTACTTC
TRBJ2-3 | . | few | TRBV9 | CASNAGESTDTQYF | TGTGCCAGCAATGCAGGGGAAAGCACAGATACGCAGTATTTT
TRBJ1-5 | TRBD1 | . | TRBV7-2 | CASGDRVSNQPQHF | TGTGCCAGCGGGGACAGGGTTAGCAATCAGCCCCAGCATTTT
TRBJ1-2 | . | . | TRBV6-6 | CASTTQGHNGYTF | TGTGCCAGCACCACACAGGGACATAATGGCTACACCTTC
TRBJ2-1 | TRBD1 | . | TRBV6-1 | CASRNGQGTYNEQFF | TGTGCCAGCAGAAACGGACAGGGAACTTACAATGAGCAGTTCTTC
TRBJ2-1 | . | . | TRBV10-3 | CAISESGRGESDEQFF | TGTGCCATCAGTGAGTCAGGGAGAGGGGAAAGCGATGAGCAGTTCTTC
TRBJ1-2 | . | few | TRBV6-2/TRBV6-3 | CASRGLTELLYGYTF | TGTGCCAGCAGGGGACTTACGGAGCTACTCTATGGCTACACCTTC
TRBJ1-4 | . | . | TRBV5-4 | CASSLVGPNEKLFF | TGTGCCAGCAGCTTGGTAGGCCCTAATGAAAAACTGTTTTTT
TRBJ2-7 | TRBD1 | . | TRBV20-1 | CSALPTGVSYEQYF | TGCAGTGCCCTCCCAACAGGGGTAAGCTACGAGCAGTACTTC
TRBJ2-3 | . | . | TRBV7-6 | CASSKGRNTQYF | TGTGCCAGCAGCAAGGGGCGGAATACGCAGTATTTT
TRBJ2-1 | TRBD1 | many | TRBV5-1 | CASSGGQGVTNEQFF | TGCGCCAGCAGCGGAGGACAGGGCGTGACGAATGAGCAGTTCTTC
TRBJ1-2 | TRBD1 | . | TRBV3-1 | CASSHLTGGDYGYTF | TGTGCCAGCAGCCATCTGACAGGGGGCGACTATGGCTACACCTTC
TRBJ1-1 | . | few | TRBV4-1 | CASSLPGPNTEAFF | TGCGCCAGCAGCCTTCCAGGGCCAAACACTGAAGCTTTCTTT
TRBJ2-7 | . | many | TRBV20-1 | CSARLWTGEQYF | TGCAGTGCTAGACTATGGACGGGGGAGCAGTACTTC
TRBJ2-2 | . | few | TRBV7-2 | CASSRLVGAGTGELFF | TGTGCCAGCAGCCGATTGGTGGGGGCAGGCACCGGGGAGCTGTTTTTT
TRBJ2-5 | . | few | TRBV29-1 | CSVFGVVETQYF | TGCAGCGTTTTTGGGGTTGTGGAGACCCAGTACTTC
TRBJ1-5 | TRBD1 | . | TRBV29-1 | CSVTLTGTGSVGPQHF | TGCAGCGTTACTTTAACCGGGACAGGCTCCGTTGGGCCCCAGCATTTT
TRBJ1-3 | . | few | TRBV10-3 | CAIGQHISGNTIYF | TGTGCCATCGGACAGCATATCTCTGGAAACACCATATATTTT
TRBJ2-5 | . | few | TRBV5-5 | CASSSGFGGPGETQYF | TGTGCCAGCAGCTCAGGTTTCGGGGGGCCGGGAGAGACCCAGTACTTC
TRBJ2-2 | TRBD2 | few | TRBV5-1 | CASSLASGATGELFF | TGCGCCAGCAGCTTGGCAAGCGGGGCCACCGGGGAGCTGTTTTTT
TRBJ1-5 | . | . | TRBV10-3 | CAVRTAPAQPQHF | TGTGCCGTCCGGACAGCTCCGGCTCAGCCCCAGCATTTT
TRBJ1-3 | . | . | TRBV4-3 | CASSQEVVTVSGNTIYF | TGCGCCAGCAGCCAAGAGGTAGTGACCGTCTCTGGAAACACCATATATTTT
TRBJ1-2 | . | few | TRBV6-1 | CASSEDPGLGYTF | TGTGCCAGCAGTGAAGACCCAGGGTTGGGCTACACCTTC
TRBJ1-3 | . | few | TRBV12-3/TRBV12-4 | CASILGGGFSGNTIYF | TGTGCCAGCATCTTAGGTGGGGGGTTCTCTGGAAACACCATATATTTT